Presented here are 28 T cell receptor beta chains from one specimen sequenced in a study of T cell responses to AZD1222 COVID-19 vaccine. TCRdb keeps only in-frame clones here, not all; method: immunoSEQ multiplex PCR. Found here are 110,000 or so clones, over 75% of them singletons; the top ten hold around 13%. The specimen was peripheral blood, collected on day 0 of MenACWY control vaccination. These receptors came from an adult in good health.

This clone was found once. This chain joins TRBV19 and TRBJ2-7; possibly TRBD1 for D (5 bases). The length of the CDR3 is 13 residues. V lost 5 bases, J lost 2 bases, and 10 bases lay in between. Per germline, CDR1 LNHDA and CDR2 SQIVND (reference sequence). CDR3 DNA sequence: TGTGCCAGTAGTCAAGGGGTAGCCTACGAGCAGTACTTC. Its translation is CASSQGVAYEQYF.

The V and J genes are TRBV6-2 or TRBV6-3 and TRBJ2-3; 7 nucleotides match TRBD2. The CDR3 length is 15 residues. The V gene's germline CDR1 is MNHEY and CDR2 SVGEGT. The junction had 6 bases not matched to a gene; V was cut back by 5 bases and J by 1 base. The CDR3 loop reads CASSDRTSGTDTQYF. For the CDR3, the DNA is TGTGCCAGCAGTGACCGCACTAGCGGCACAGATACGCAGTATTTT.

The chain links TRBV28 to TRBJ1-3; TRBD1 matches at 7 bases. From germline, CDR1 is MDHEN and CDR2 SYDVKM. The CDR3 loop spans 16 amino acids. J lost 0 bases, V lost 2 bases, and 4 bases had no gene match. CDR3 nucleotide sequence: TGTGCCAGCAGTTTAACGGAGGGGGCCTCTGGAAACACCATATATTTT. Amino acids: CASSLTEGASGNTIYF.

This rearrangement joins TRBV6-4 to TRBJ1-2; TRBD1 is a possible D gene (6 bases). Germline V gene sequence: CDR1 MRHNA, CDR2 SNTAGT. V lost 6 bases and J 3 bases, leaving 20 bases between the germline ends. There are 16 residues in the CDR3. CDR3 in amino acids: CASSPAGTGRHYGYTF. CDR3 nucleotide sequence: TGTGCCAGCAGCCCAGCGGGAACAGGGAGACACTATGGCTACACCTTC.

This clone was seen a handful of times. The chain joins TRBV24-1 to TRBJ2-7; possibly TRBD1 for D (6 bases). This CDR3 spans 16 amino acids. V shed 4 bases and J shed 2 bases, with 17 bases lying between them. CDR1 and CDR2 (germline): KGHDR, SFDVKD. The CDR3 reads CATSDPDRFETYEQYF. The CDR3 nucleotides are TGTGCCACCAGTGACCCCGACAGGTTCGAGACCTACGAGCAGTACTTC.

This clone has a single count. The rearrangement joins TRBV7-9 to TRBJ2-7; D unresolved. V dropped 5 bases and J dropped 2 bases, with 7 bases sitting between them. Germline V gives CDR1 SEHNR, CDR2 FQNEAQ (reference sequence). The CDR3 spans 12 residues. CDR3 DNA: TGTGCCAGCAGCCTGCCCCCCTACGAGCAGTACTTC. Translation: CASSLPPYEQYF. Variable domain in full (rest from reference TRBV7-9 and TRBJ2-7): DTGVSQNPRHKITKRGQNVTFRCDPISEHNRLYWYRQTLGQGPEFLTYFQNEAQLEKSRLLSDRFSAERPKGSFSTLEIQRTEQGDSAMYLCASSLPPYEQYFGPGTRLTVT.

This clone occurred once. This rearrangement joins TRBV27 to TRBJ1-5; no definite D call. This CDR3 spans 14 amino acids. In germline, CDR1 is MNHEY, CDR2 SMNVEV (reference sequence). Trimming shortened V by 6 bases and J by 0 bases, and 9 bases separated the two germline ends. The CDR3 DNA sequence: TGTGCCAGCAGCCCGAATTATAGCAATCAGCCCCAGCATTTT. It yields the protein CASSPNYSNQPQHF.

This clone was counted once. The gene calls are TRBV12-3 or TRBV12-4 and TRBJ1-1; D is uncertain. Trimming shortened V by 3 bases and J by 1 base, and 6 bases separated the two germline ends. The CDR3 is made up of 13 amino acids. In DNA, the CDR3 is TGTGCCAGCAGTTTGGTGGGGAACACTGAAGCTTTCTTT. Amino acids: CASSLVGNTEAFF.

The chain is built from TRBV7-2 and TRBJ2-7; 7 nucleotides agree with TRBD1. V lost 5 bases, J lost 2 bases, and 6 bases stayed unmatched. Germline CDR1 is SGHTA and CDR2 is FQGNSA. CDR3 length: 14 amino acids. CDR3 sequence: CASSAGTVAYEQYF. CDR3 bases: TGTGCCAGCAGCGCCGGGACAGTGGCCTACGAGCAGTACTTC.

V and J are TRBV5-1 and TRBJ1-6, with a possible D match to TRBD1 (5 bases). This CDR3 is 14 amino acids long. Germline CDR1 is SGHRS and CDR2 is YFSETQ. V lost 0 bases and J 8 bases, leaving 9 bases between the germline ends. The DNA for the CDR3 is TGCGCCAGCAGCTTGGACAGGATGGATTCACCCCTCCACTTT. Its protein product is CASSLDRMDSPLHF.

This chain connects TRBV5-1 to TRBJ2-3; D gene ambiguous. The CDR3 spans 15 residues. The germline gives CDR1 SGHRS, CDR2 YFSETQ. Trimming took off 0 bases at V and 1 base at J, with 9 bases between the two ends. CDR3 nucleotide sequence: TGCGCCAGCAGCTTGGTAAGGTCTGGCACAGATACGCAGTATTTT. This sequence encodes CASSLVRSGTDTQYF.

This chain links TRBV7-2 with TRBJ2-7; D is undetermined. The CDR3 is made up of 15 amino acids. Germline CDR1 is SGHTA and CDR2 is FQGNSA. Trimming took off 5 bases at V and 1 base at J, with 15 bases between the two ends. The CDR3 DNA follows: TGTGCCAGCAGCGTTGTTCTGGACCGTTCCTACGAGCAGTACTTC. This gives the protein CASSVVLDRSYEQYF.

The chain employs TRBV27 and TRBJ1-4; TRBD1 is a possible D gene (6 bases). The germline V gene encodes CDR1 MNHEY and CDR2 SMNVEV (reference sequence). The CDR3 covers 16 residues. V was pared by 4 bases and J by 8 bases, with 20 bases between. The chain's CDR3 is CASSSSGAGVREKLFF. The CDR3 DNA follows: TGTGCCAGCAGTTCCTCTGGGGCAGGGGTTAGGGAAAAACTGTTTTTT.

The rearrangement links TRBV2 to TRBJ2-1; TRBD2 matches at 7 bases. Trimming took 10 bases from V and 0 from J; bases not matched to a gene: 12. Germline V gives CDR1 SNHLY, CDR2 FYNNEI. CDR3 length equals 16 residues. CDR3 in amino acids: CATLGGGVRSYNEQFF. CDR3 DNA sequence: TGTGCCACCCTGGGTGGGGGGGTTCGCTCCTACAATGAGCAGTTCTTC.

The J gene is TRBJ2-1, the V gene TRBV7-9, with D tentatively TRBD2 (6 bases). Germline V gene sequence: CDR1 SEHNR, CDR2 FQNEAQ (reference sequence). The CDR3 is made up of 16 amino acids. The V gene lost 1 base and the J gene lost 0 bases, with 10 bases spanning the gap. CDR3 sequence reads: CASSLGLGSSYNEQFF. The CDR3 nucleotides read TGTGCCAGCAGCTTAGGACTAGGTTCCTCCTACAATGAGCAGTTCTTC.

This chain joins TRBV20-1 and TRBJ1-1; unclear D gene. The germline CDR1 and CDR2 sequences are DFQATT and SNEGSKA (reference sequence). Between the trimmed V and J ends, which lost 2 bases and 3 bases, there was a span of 4 bases. The CDR3 runs 11 residues. CDR3 protein: CSARIDTEAFF. CDR3 bases: TGCAGTGCTAGAATAGACACTGAAGCTTTCTTT.

In this sample, this clone turned up once. The rearrangement links TRBV12-3 or TRBV12-4 to TRBJ1-2; a weak D match, TRBD1 (5 bases). The CDR3 covers 13 residues. V lost 5 bases to trimming and J lost 4 bases, with 11 bases between them. The CDR3 loop reads CASSQARGYGYTF. Here the CDR3 DNA reads TGTGCCAGCAGTCAAGCGAGGGGCTATGGCTACACCTTC.

The chain joins TRBV19 to TRBJ2-1; 14 bases align to TRBD2. This CDR3 has 19 amino acids. CDR1 LNHDA and CDR2 SQIVND come from the germline V gene (reference sequence). Losses at the gene ends were 6 bases for V and 0 bases for J; bases not matched to a gene: 10. The chain's CDR3 is CASRRETSGGVSSYNEQFF. The CDR3 region has the DNA TGTGCCAGTAGGCGTGAGACTAGCGGGGGGGTAAGCTCCTACAATGAGCAGTTCTTC.

This clone was found once. V and J are TRBV4-1 and TRBJ1-2; D unclear. Germline-derived CDR1 and CDR2 are MGHRA and YSYEKL. CDR3 length: 16 amino acids. V was shortened by 0 bases and J by 4 bases, with 15 bases between the two germline ends. The CDR3 DNA reads TGCGCCAGCAGCCAAGATTCTTCTATACAGACCTATGGCTACACCTTC. Amino acid sequence: CASSQDSSIQTYGYTF.

The chain carries TRBV7-9 and TRBJ1-1, with D possibly TRBD1 on 5 matching bases. CDR1 and CDR2 (germline): SEHNR, FQNEAQ (reference sequence). The length of the CDR3 is 16 residues. Trimming left V 4 bases short and J 0 bases short, with 15 bases between. DNA for the CDR3: TGTGCCAGCAGCTCGCGCCGGGACGGGATGAACACTGAAGCTTTCTTT. Its protein product is CASSSRRDGMNTEAFF.

This clone has a single count. This rearrangement joins TRBV7-8 to TRBJ2-4, with 7 bases fitting TRBD1. The germline V gene has CDR1 SGHVS and CDR2 FQNEAQ. The ends lost 5 bases at V and 0 bases at J; junction bases unmatched: 7. This CDR3 spans 16 amino acids. The CDR3 loop is CASSVDRDLAKNIQYF. CDR3 coding DNA: TGTGCCAGCAGCGTAGACAGGGATCTAGCCAAAAACATTCAGTACTTC.

V and J are TRBV3-1 (or the pseudogene TRBV3-2) and TRBJ1-2; D perhaps matches TRBD1 (6 bases). CDR1 is LGHDT, CDR2 YNNKEL, per germline (reference sequence). This CDR3 has 14 residues. The ends were cut back, 0 bases at V and 2 bases at J, with 7 bases in the middle. The CDR3 spells CASSQDGTNYGYTF. Written as DNA, the CDR3 is TGTGCCAGCAGCCAAGATGGGACAAACTATGGCTACACCTTC.

The chain carries TRBV6-1 and TRBJ1-1; no clear D. The CDR3 runs 14 residues. V lost 3 bases and J 2 bases, leaving 10 bases between the germline ends. From germline, CDR1 is MNHNS and CDR2 SASEGT. The CDR3 spells CASSEVGINTEAFF. CDR3 nucleotide sequence: TGTGCCAGCAGTGAGGTCGGCATTAACACTGAAGCTTTCTTT.

In its sample, this clone was seen a few times. This sequence joins TRBV6-4 and TRBJ2-7; D unclear. Germline-derived CDR1 and CDR2 are MRHNA and SNTAGT. The CDR3 spans 14 residues. V was pared by 2 bases and J by 0 bases, with 8 bases between. The CDR3 DNA reads TGTGCCAGCAGTGACGGAGCGTCCTCCTACGAGCAGTACTTC. This codes for CASSDGASSYEQYF.

The chain employs TRBV4-2 and TRBJ2-2; unclear D gene. The CDR3 has 15 residues. Germline V gives CDR1 LGHNA, CDR2 YNFKEQ. The V end was cut by 0 bases, the J end by 3 bases, with 8 bases between. This CDR3 reads CASSQDIGYTGELFF. The CDR3, as DNA: TGTGCCAGCAGCCAAGATATAGGGTACACCGGGGAGCTGTTTTTT.

The V and J genes are TRBV6-5 and TRBJ1-3; D may be TRBD1 (6 bases). The CDR3 is 14 residues long. V lost 6 bases and J lost 4, with 13 bases in between. The germline CDR1 and CDR2 sequences are MNHEY and SVGAGI. The CDR3 DNA sequence: TGTGCCAGCAGGCCCGCGGGGGCGGGAAACACCATATATTTT. Translating it yields CASRPAGAGNTIYF.

This clone was recorded once. This chain connects TRBV11-3 to TRBJ2-1; either TRBD1 or TRBD2 may supply D (5 bases each). This CDR3 has 12 amino acids. V shed 6 bases and J shed 6 bases, with 9 bases lying between them. The germline V gene has CDR1 SGHNT and CDR2 YENEEA. The CDR3 coding sequence is TGTGCCAGCAGGGGGGTATCCAATGAGCAGTTCTTC. Translating it yields CASRGVSNEQFF.

CDR3 sequence: CASRLTRWGRGNQPQHF. The CDR3, as DNA: TGTGCCAGCAGGCTTACCCGGTGGGGGAGGGGGAATCAGCCCCAGCATTTT. V usage is TRBV28 and J usage is TRBJ1-5; a weak D match, TRBD1 (6 bases). Trimming removed 6 bases at V and 4 bases at J, with 22 bases between. This CDR3 has 17 amino acids. Germline V gene data show CDR1 as MDHEN and CDR2 as SYDVKM.